Sequencing of this TCR beta chain was carried out in a study of T cells in Graves' hyperthyroidism and ophthalmopathy. CDR1 LNHNV and CDR2 YYDKDF come from the germline V gene (reference sequence). The CDR3 length equals 10 residues, ends included. As regards this clonotype: As the CDR3 is not closed by the conserved phenylalanine or tryptophan, this likely results from a read error. The DNA is omitted, as the CDR3 cannot be located on it reliably, and the CDR3 follows TCRdb's listing.

TCR beta CDR3 regions were amplified from RNA. Primed by the HTBI set, a first-round RT-PCR was run on the TCR CDR3. TCRdb recomputed calls from the multiplex PCR reads with MiXCR, one row per CDR3 protein. The data hold some 800,000 distinct CDR3 sequences, with more than 30% observed a single time. Input material: blood. This chain joins TRBV15 and TRBJ2-2; TRBD1 is taken as the D call from the table, unchecked against the DNA. The clonotype comes from a man between 18 and 29 years old with Graves' hyperthyroidism. This chain's CDR3 is CATSKGGTLS.